Each of the 27 T cell receptor beta chains below was sequenced from the same sample in a study of T-cell reconstitution after alpha-beta-depleted transplantation in children. Unique molecular identifiers tagged the TCRbeta library. From the PCR reads, TCRdb called clonotypes with MiXCR, one entry per CDR3 protein. The sample records about a million distinct CDR3 sequences, about 29% being singletons. Sequences were derived from PBMCs, mostly from graft donor cells, sampled 360 days after TCRalphabeta/CD19-depleted stem cell transplant. The receptors here all came from a boy in the first two years of life who had a stem cell transplant for SCID, so the T cells may come from the graft donor.

This sequence joins TRBV27 and TRBJ2-1; D possibly corresponds to TRBD1 (5 bases). This CDR3 is built from 17 residues. V lost 3 bases and J 6 bases, leaving 21 bases between the germline ends. In germline, CDR1 is MNHEY, CDR2 SMNVEV (reference sequence). This chain's CDR3 is CASSFGAGMPLLNEQFF. The CDR3 nucleotides are TGTGCCAGCAGTTTTGGAGCAGGGATGCCCTTGCTCAATGAGCAGTTCTTC.

The chain employs TRBV4-1 and TRBJ2-7, with a weak D call TRBD1 (5 bases). Trimming shortened V by 1 base and J by 8 bases, and 15 bases separated the two germline ends. The CDR3 is 14 residues long. The germline CDR1 and CDR2 sequences are MGHRA and YSYEKL. The CDR3 is CASSQVGRDFQQYF. CDR3 sequence (DNA): TGCGCCAGCAGCCAAGTTGGCAGGGATTTTCAGCAGTACTTC.

This clonotype was picked up a small number of times. The chain couples TRBV7-2 to TRBJ1-1; D gene uncertain. The CDR3 consists of 16 residues. Germline CDR1 and CDR2: SGHTA and FQGNSA. V shed 4 bases and J shed 4 bases, with 19 bases lying between them. Written as DNA, the CDR3 is TGTGCCAGCAGCTCCCATCGTACGGGGATAGGCACTGAAGCTTTCTTT. Its protein product is CASSSHRTGIGTEAFF.

Here the CDR3 reads CASSLTTGPNYGYTF. The DNA of the CDR3 is TGTGCCAGCAGCTTAACCACAGGGCCCAACTATGGCTACACCTTC. The chain couples TRBV7-3 to TRBJ1-2; a possible D gene is TRBD1 (6 bases). The CDR3 spans 15 residues. The germline V gene has CDR1 SGHTA and CDR2 FQGTGA. The V and J ends lost 0 bases and 2 bases respectively, with 10 bases between them.

The sample holds many counts of this clonotype. The J gene is TRBJ2-3, the V gene TRBV18; no clear D. CDR1 is KGHSH, CDR2 LQKENI, per germline. Trimming cost V 0 bases and J 1 base, with 5 bases left between them. The CDR3 runs 14 residues. Here the CDR3 DNA reads TGTGCCAGCTCACCACCGGCCCGCACAGATACGCAGTATTTT. Its protein is CASSPPARTDTQYF. Drawing the rest from reference TRBV18 and TRBJ2-3, the complete variable domain is NAGVMQNPRHLVRRRGQEARLRCSPMKGHSHVYWYRQLPEEGLKFMVYLQKENIIDESGMPKERFSAEFPKEGPSILRIQQVVRGDSAAYFCASSPPARTDTQYFGPGTRLTVL.

This clonotype was counted only a few times. This chain connects TRBV9 to TRBJ2-1; unclear D gene. The CDR3 runs 14 residues. Looked up from germline, CDR1 is SGDLS and CDR2 is YYNGEE. Trimming removed 3 bases at V and 9 bases at J, with 16 bases between. In DNA form, the CDR3 reads TGTGCCAGCAGCGCTCGGACCAACGCCATTGAGCAGTTCTTC. It is translated as CASSARTNAIEQFF.

This chain links TRBV18 with TRBJ2-7; tentative D call: TRBD1 (6 bases). The V and J ends lost 3 bases and 7 bases respectively, with 13 bases between them. This CDR3 has 13 residues. CDR1 and CDR2 from the germline V gene are KGHSH and LQKENI. The CDR3, as DNA: TGTGCCAGCTCACCTCCTTGGGGGCAAGAGCAGTACTTC. Its translation: CASSPPWGQEQYF.

The chain uses TRBV5-1 and TRBJ2-1; D ambiguous. The germline CDR1 and CDR2 sequences are SGHRS and YFSETQ. V dropped 7 bases and J dropped 7 bases, with 18 bases sitting between them. The CDR3 has 14 amino acids. CDR3 protein: CASYPVESWNEQFF. In nucleotides, the CDR3 is TGCGCCAGCTATCCTGTAGAGTCTTGGAATGAGCAGTTCTTC.

Only a few counts were recorded for this clonotype. The gene calls are TRBV5-6 and TRBJ2-1; D remains ambiguous. The CDR3 runs 11 residues. Between the trimmed V and J ends, which lost 6 bases and 7 bases, there was a span of 8 bases. Germline CDR1 is SGHDT and CDR2 is YYEEEE. CDR3 region: CASMRRNEQFF. CDR3 DNA: TGTGCCAGCATGCGACGTAATGAGCAGTTCTTC. The full variable domain, in which reference TRBV5-6 and TRBJ2-1 provide the parts outside the CDR3, is DAGVTQSPTHLIKTRGQQVTLRCSPKSGHDTVSWYQQALGQGPQFIFQYYEEEERQRGNFPDRFSGHQFPNYSSELNVNALLLGDSALYLCASMRRNEQFFGPGTRLTVL.

This clonotype has more than one count but fewer than ten. This chain joins TRBV28 and TRBJ2-2, with D tentatively TRBD1 (5 bases). The germline gives CDR1 MDHEN, CDR2 SYDVKM. V gave up 6 bases and J gave up 0 bases, with 14 bases separating them. This CDR3 is built from 16 residues. CDR3 in DNA: TGTGCCAGCAGCCTACGACAACAGGCGAACACCGGGGAGCTGTTTTTT. It encodes CASSLRQQANTGELFF.

This clonotype was observed a few times. The chain employs TRBV4-3 and TRBJ2-7; TRBD2 agrees at 9 bases. With 3 bases clipped from V and 6 bases from J, the junction kept 21 bases outside the gene matches. Germline lookup yields CDR1 LGHNA and CDR2 YSLEER. This CDR3 has 19 amino acids. In nucleotides, the CDR3 is TGCGCCAGCAGCCAGAAGTGGGGCACCGGGCTAGCGGGGAATAGCGAGCAGTACTTC. Its translation: CASSQKWGTGLAGNSEQYF.

The rearrangement uses TRBV9 and TRBJ1-1, with D possibly matching TRBD1 (5 bases). The germline CDR1 and CDR2 sequences are SGDLS and YYNGEE. Trimming took off 1 base at V and 4 bases at J, with 11 bases between the two ends. CDR3 size: 14 residues. In DNA form, the CDR3 reads TGTGCCAGCAGCGTAACGGGGCGGCGCACTGAAGCTTTCTTT. Translating gives CASSVTGRRTEAFF.

This chain uses TRBV20-1 with TRBJ2-6; TRBD1 matches 8 bases. Looked up from germline, CDR1 is DFQATT and CDR2 is SNEGSKA (reference sequence). V lost 3 bases and J lost 2; bases outside the gene matches: 6. The CDR3 sequence is 16 residues long. The DNA for the CDR3 is TGCAGTGCTAGCAGGGGGCAGGGTACTGGGGCCAACGTCCTGACTTTC. Its protein product is CSASRGQGTGANVLTF.

This chain joins TRBV18 and TRBJ2-3; TRBD2 aligns across 11 bases. Looked up from germline, CDR1 is KGHSH and CDR2 is LQKENI. The CDR3 length is 19 residues. The ends lost 3 bases at V and 7 bases at J; junction bases unmatched: 18. The CDR3: CASSPRQGQLAGAPHTQYF. In nucleotides, the CDR3 is TGTGCCAGCTCACCGCGACAGGGCCAACTAGCGGGGGCCCCCCATACGCAGTATTTT.

V and J are TRBV20-1 and TRBJ2-3; a weak D match, TRBD2 (5 bases). V was cut by 5 bases and J by 8 bases, with 20 bases left in between. The germline V gene has CDR1 DFQATT and CDR2 SNEGSKA (reference sequence). This CDR3 region has 14 residues. The CDR3 spells CSAPLGLLMGTQYF. The CDR3 nucleotides read TGCAGTGCTCCCCTCGGACTTCTGATGGGTACGCAGTATTTT.

J is TRBJ2-2 and V is TRBV4-3; 7 bases map to TRBD1. With V trimmed by 8 bases and J by 7 bases, 16 bases remained unmatched. CDR1 is LGHNA, CDR2 YSLEER, per germline. The CDR3 loop spans 16 amino acids. The CDR3 nucleotides are TGCGCCAGCGGAAGGAGACAGGGTTATCTCAGCGGGGAGCTGTTTTTT. It is translated as CASGRRQGYLSGELFF.

The chain employs TRBV5-1 and TRBJ2-3; TRBD1 might be the D (6 bases). Trimming removed 6 bases from V and 5 bases from J, with 25 bases in between. In germline, CDR1 is SGHRS, CDR2 YFSETQ. There are 17 residues in the CDR3. The CDR3 reads CASTRGDRDNLGDTQYF. The CDR3 nucleotides are TGCGCCAGCACCAGAGGTGACCGGGACAACCTAGGAGATACGCAGTATTTT.

The J gene is TRBJ1-5, the V gene TRBV28; weak D call: TRBD1 (6 bases). The germline CDR1 and CDR2 sequences are MDHEN and SYDVKM. The CDR3 runs 15 residues. V was pared by 3 bases and J by 2 bases, with 11 bases between. The CDR3 spells CASSFAGVGNQPQHF. CDR3 DNA sequence: TGTGCCAGCAGTTTCGCAGGGGTGGGCAATCAGCCCCAGCATTTT.

In its sample, this clonotype was seen once. The V and J genes are TRBV7-3 and TRBJ2-5, with D possibly TRBD2 on 6 matching bases. CDR3 length: 14 amino acids. The germline V gene encodes CDR1 SGHTA and CDR2 FQGTGA. Trimming cost V 5 bases and J 5 bases, with 15 bases left between them. CDR3 amino acids: CASSPKGREETQYF. The CDR3 region has the DNA TGTGCCAGCAGCCCCAAGGGTCGGGAGGAGACCCAGTACTTC. The complete variable domain, with remaining parts taken from reference TRBV7-3 and TRBJ2-5, reads GAGVSQTPSNKVTEKGKYVELRCDPISGHTALYWYRQSLGQGPEFLIYFQGTGAADDSGLPNDRFFAVRPEGSVSTLKIQRTERGDSAVYLCASSPKGREETQYFGPGTRLLVL.

There are a few counts of this clonotype. The V gene is TRBV4-2, the J gene TRBJ2-3, with 12 nucleotides matching TRBD2. Germline assignment: CDR1 LGHNA and CDR2 YNFKEQ. Losses at the gene ends were 2 bases for V and 2 bases for J; bases not matched to a gene: 14. The CDR3 is 20 residues long. In nucleotides, the CDR3 is TGTGCCAGCAGCCAACCCCGCGAGGCTAGCGGGGGGGGCTACACAGATACGCAGTATTTT. Protein: CASSQPREASGGGYTDTQYF.

There are a few counts of this clonotype. The rearrangement links TRBV3-1 to TRBJ2-1; possible D gene TRBD2, 7 bases. There are 15 residues in the CDR3. The ends were cut back, 1 base at V and 8 bases at J, with 15 bases in the middle. Per the germline V gene, CDR1 is LGHDT and CDR2 is YNNKEL (reference sequence). The CDR3 sequence: CASSQGGGALDEQFF. Written as DNA, the CDR3 is TGTGCCAGCAGCCAAGGAGGGGGGGCTTTGGATGAGCAGTTCTTC.

The chain employs TRBV28 and TRBJ2-1; D is ambiguous. The length of the CDR3 is 14 residues. The germline gives CDR1 MDHEN, CDR2 SYDVKM. Trimming stripped 4 bases from V and 1 base from J, with 8 bases between. CDR3 protein: CASSSSRSYNEQFF. The CDR3 nucleotides read TGTGCCAGCAGTTCCTCGCGGTCCTACAATGAGCAGTTCTTC. The full variable domain, its missing parts supplied by reference TRBV28 and TRBJ2-1, is DVKVTQSSRYLVKRTGEKVFLECVQDMDHENMFWYRQDPGLGLRLIYFSYDVKMKEKGDIPEGYSVSREKKERFSLILESASTNQTSMYLCASSSSRSYNEQFFGPGTRLTVL.

This clonotype has only a few counts. This chain joins TRBV21-1 and TRBJ1-1; no DNA check was done on the table's D call, TRBD1. TRBV21-1 counts as a pseudogene. The CDR3 sequence is 16 residues long. DNA of the CDR3: TGTGCCAGCACCTCCGGGACAGAGAGAACGTTAGCACAAGCTTTCTTT. Residues: CASTSGTERTLAQAFF.

V is TRBV15 and J is TRBJ2-4; D gene uncertain. The V and J ends lost 3 bases and 0 bases respectively, with 9 bases between them. This CDR3 is built from 15 residues. CDR1 and CDR2 (germline): LNHNV, YYDKDF (reference sequence). The CDR3 sequence: CATSSGELAKNIQYF. The CDR3 DNA sequence: TGTGCCACCAGCAGCGGAGAACTAGCCAAAAACATTCAGTACTTC.

In this sample, this clonotype turned up a few times. The chain links TRBV10-3 to TRBJ2-7; 10 bases agree with TRBD1. The J segment lost 5 bases and the V segment lost 10 bases, leaving 11 bases of the junction unmatched. Per germline, CDR1 ENHRY and CDR2 SYGVKD. CDR3 length: 14 amino acids. The CDR3 sequence is CATGAGTGDHEQYF. DNA of the CDR3: TGTGCCACGGGAGCCGGGACAGGGGACCACGAGCAGTACTTC.

CDR3 nucleotides: TGCAGCGTTGAAGGGACAGGGGTTTTGAACACTGAAGCTTTCTTT. Translating gives CSVEGTGVLNTEAFF. The chain recombines TRBV29-1 with TRBJ1-1, with TRBD1 matching over 9 bases. J lost 0 bases, V lost 1 base, and 3 bases had no gene match. This CDR3 is 15 amino acids long. Germline-derived CDR1 and CDR2 are SQVTM and ANQGSEA.

This clonotype occurred a few times. The chain joins TRBV10-3 to TRBJ1-6; possibly TRBD1 for D (6 bases). CDR1 and CDR2 (germline): ENHRY, SYGVKD. V was trimmed by 10 bases and J by 10 bases, leaving 17 bases between them. This CDR3 is 13 amino acids long. The CDR3 region is CATSDRPESPLHF. In DNA, the CDR3 is TGTGCCACCTCCGACAGGCCGGAGTCACCCCTCCACTTT.